This TCR beta chain was sequenced in a study of blood T cell repertoires in COVID-19. In the study overall: The samples span acute and convalescent COVID-19 from the United States, Italy and Spain. The analysed material was cDNA or gDNA that came from T cells, B-cell-depleted T cells, or PBMCs.

This CDR3 spans 16 amino acids. The ends were cut back, 1 base at V and 0 bases at J, with 11 bases in the middle. CDR1 MNHEY and CDR2 SMNVEV come from the germline V gene (reference sequence). Study processing details: Estimation of nucleated cell counts was performed using reference gene primer amplification. Measured with immunoSEQ multiplex PCR; TCRdb has only the in-frame clones, and not every one. V and J calls and clone size are those listed in that table; D and trimming were worked out from the DNA. This sample carries a few hundred thousand clones, 70% to 90% of them seen once, and the ten largest clones take around 13%.

The source is a woman aged 60-75 years with acute or convalescent COVID-19. The chain is built from TRBV27 and TRBJ2-3, with D possibly matching TRBD2 (6 bases). Sequencing was performed on peripheral blood. The CDR3 coding sequence is TGTGCCAGCAGTTTATTCCTAGCGACGAGCACAGATACGCAGTATTTT. Translation: CASSLFLATSTDTQYF.